The clone carrying this T cell receptor beta chain was counted ten times or more. Its specificity is unknown. The entry originates in a study of T cells in Graves' hyperthyroidism and ophthalmopathy. TCR beta CDR3 regions were amplified from RNA transcripts. HTBI primers were employed in a first-round RT-PCR of the TCR CDR3. Via MiXCR, TCRdb re-called the multiplex PCR reads, giving one row per CDR3 protein. The data contain just under 750,000 distinct CDR3 sequences, around a third of them singletons. This CDR3 spans 15 amino acids. Trimming left V 2 bases short and J 0 bases short, with 7 bases between. The germline gives CDR1 SNHLY, CDR2 FYNNEI. Regarding the study as a whole: Onset of ophthalmopathy came a median roughly 6 months after the model predicted it.

This receptor was identified in a woman between 40 and 55 years old with Graves' hyperthyroidism. Specimen: blood. The rearrangement joins TRBV2 to TRBJ2-2; D unclear. CDR3 sequence: CASSENPPNTGELFF. The CDR3 DNA follows: TGTGCCAGCAGTGAAAACCCTCCGAACACCGGGGAGCTGTTTTTT.